The 32 T cell receptor beta chains presented below share a single source sample, sequenced in a study of OX40 agonist ivuxolimab in advanced cancers. The protocol was immunoSEQ multiplex PCR, while the TCRdb copy is restricted to in-frame clones and leaves out a portion. The repertoire includes about 94,000 clones, around 87% of them detected once, and under 0.35% sits in the top ten. The source was CD4+ or CD8+ T cells sorted from blood, collected in a trial of the OX40 agonist ivuxolimab. Every receptor here comes from an adult with an advanced solid tumor such as melanoma, head and neck, liver or kidney cancer.

This clone was found a few times. The V and J genes are TRBV19 and TRBJ1-1, with TRBD1 as a possible D gene (5 bases). V lost 3 bases to trimming and J lost 8 bases, with 16 bases between them. This CDR3 has 14 residues. Germline V CDR1 and CDR2: LNHDA, SQIVND (reference sequence). For the CDR3, the DNA is TGTGCCAGTAGTATTGCATGGCCACAGGACGAAGCTTTCTTT. Its protein is CASSIAWPQDEAFF.

The genes are TRBV27 and TRBJ1-3; 9 bases match TRBD1. In germline, CDR1 is MNHEY, CDR2 SMNVEV (reference sequence). V trimming: 6 bases; J trimming: 14 bases; junction bases outside the gene matches: 11. There are 13 residues in the CDR3. The CDR3 loop reads CASSRAPGTGLYF. CDR3 DNA: TGTGCCAGCAGCAGGGCCCCCGGGACAGGGTTATATTTT.

The rearrangement links TRBV10-2 to TRBJ2-1; 8 bases agree with TRBD2. V lost 7 bases to trimming and J lost 10 bases; unmatched junction nucleotides: 3. Germline lookup yields CDR1 WSHSY and CDR2 SAAADI. The CDR3 length is 11 residues. The CDR3 nucleotides are TGCGCCAGCACGGTAGCGGGGGAGCAGTTCTTC. Its translation: CASTVAGEQFF.

The V and J genes are TRBV5-1 and TRBJ2-1, with D perhaps TRBD1 (6 bases). There are 13 residues in the CDR3. Germline CDR1 is SGHRS and CDR2 is YFSETQ. Trimming shortened V by 4 bases and J by 6 bases, and 11 bases separated the two germline ends. For the CDR3, the DNA is TGCGCCAGCAGCGGCCTACAGGGCAATGAGCAGTTCTTC. It yields the protein CASSGLQGNEQFF.

The chain couples TRBV29-1 to TRBJ1-3; the D is unclear. V was cut by 4 bases and J by 0 bases, with 10 bases left in between. The length of the CDR3 is 14 residues. Germline CDR1 reads SQVTM; CDR2 reads ANQGSEA. CDR3 region: CSVGWGNSGNTIYF. The CDR3 coding sequence is TGCAGCGTTGGGTGGGGTAACTCTGGAAACACCATATATTTT.

The J gene is TRBJ2-1, the V gene TRBV6-5, with D perhaps matching TRBD2 (7 bases). Trimming cost V 5 bases and J 6 bases, with 17 bases left between them. The CDR3 covers 15 residues. CDR1 and CDR2 from the germline V gene are MNHEY and SVGAGI. CDR3 nucleotides: TGTGCCAGCAGTGTAAACGGGGGGCCAAGCAATGAGCAGTTCTTC. As protein: CASSVNGGPSNEQFF.

This sequence joins TRBV7-6 and TRBJ2-7, with 9 bases lining up with TRBD1. CDR1 SGHVS and CDR2 FNYEAQ come from the germline V gene. V was pared by 4 bases and J by 3 bases, with 4 bases of the junction left unmatched. This CDR3 has 14 amino acids. The DNA of the CDR3 is TGTGCCAGCAGCTCGGGACAGGGTGGCTACGAGCAGTACTTC. It translates to CASSSGQGGYEQYF.

This clone came up once. The gene calls are TRBV19 and TRBJ1-3, with D hard to call. Germline V gives CDR1 LNHDA, CDR2 SQIVND (reference sequence). V lost 3 bases, J lost 8 bases, and 17 bases lay in between. CDR3 length: 15 amino acids. CDR3 in DNA: TGTGCCAGTAGTATCACGGGGAAGAGGGCAGACACCATATATTTT. It is translated as CASSITGKRADTIYF.

The chain is built from TRBV19 and TRBJ1-2, with D possibly matching TRBD1 (5 bases). The germline V gene encodes CDR1 LNHDA and CDR2 SQIVND (reference sequence). The CDR3 length is 15 residues. Trimming stripped 5 bases from V and 2 bases from J, with 15 bases between. In DNA form, the CDR3 reads TGTGCCAGTAGTCGCGGGGCGGTAGACAACTATGGCTACACCTTC. It translates to CASSRGAVDNYGYTF.

The chain recombines TRBV7-2 with TRBJ1-2; 7 nucleotides line up with TRBD1. The CDR3 runs 14 residues. CDR1 SGHTA and CDR2 FQGNSA come from the germline V gene. V shed 5 bases and J 4 bases; nucleotides not matched to a gene: 7. The CDR3 coding sequence is TGTGCCAGCAGCCCTCGGGACAGTGGCTATGGCTACACCTTC. This encodes CASSPRDSGYGYTF.

The J gene is TRBJ1-5, the V gene TRBV27, with no clear D. This CDR3 has 12 residues. Germline-derived CDR1 and CDR2 are MNHEY and SMNVEV (reference sequence). V was shortened by 3 bases and J by 4 bases, with 4 bases between the two germline ends. DNA for the CDR3: TGTGCCAGCAGTTTTCCTAATCAGCCCCAGCATTTT. It translates to CASSFPNQPQHF.

This chain links TRBV5-1 with TRBJ2-2; 8 positions agree with TRBD1. Germline loops: CDR1 SGHRS, CDR2 YFSETQ. The CDR3 spans 16 residues. After removal of 3 bases from V and 0 bases from J, the junction contained 4 bases not matched to a gene. CDR3 in DNA: TGCGCCAGCAGCTGGACAGGGTCATCGAACACCGGGGAGCTGTTTTTT. Translation gives CASSWTGSSNTGELFF. Combining the CDR3 with reference TRBV5-1 and TRBJ2-2 gives the whole variable domain KAGVTQTPRYLIKTRGQQVTLSCSPISGHRSVSWYQQTPGQGLQFLFEYFSETQRNKGNFPGRFSGRQFSNSRSEMNVSTLELGDSALYLCASSWTGSSNTGELFFGEGSRLTVL.

This clone was detected only once. The gene calls are TRBV30 and TRBJ1-3; D not resolved. The CDR3 contains 15 residues. CDR1 is GTSNPN, CDR2 SVGIG, per germline (reference sequence). Trimming cost V 2 bases and J 3 bases, with 14 bases left between them. The CDR3: CAWSSPILRGNTIYF. For the CDR3, the DNA is TGTGCCTGGAGTTCCCCTATCCTACGTGGAAACACCATATATTTT.

V is TRBV5-4 and J is TRBJ1-5, with unresolved D. The germline V gene encodes CDR1 SGHNT and CDR2 YYREEE (reference sequence). V lost 4 bases and J lost 5, with 10 bases in between. The CDR3 is 13 amino acids. CDR3 sequence (DNA): TGTGCCAGCAGCATGGACTACGATCAGCCCCAGCATTTT. Protein product: CASSMDYDQPQHF.

The J gene is TRBJ2-7, the V gene TRBV7-2; the D gene could be TRBD1 or TRBD2 (5 bases each). CDR1 and CDR2 from the germline V gene are SGHTA and FQGNSA. V lost 1 base and J lost 0, with 10 bases in between. This CDR3 contains 15 residues. The CDR3 sequence: CASSLEGTASYEQYF. Written as DNA, the CDR3 is TGTGCCAGCAGCTTAGAAGGGACCGCCTCCTACGAGCAGTACTTC. Variable domain in full (rest from reference TRBV7-2 and TRBJ2-7): GAGVSQSPSNKVTEKGKDVELRCDPISGHTALYWYRQSLGQGLEFLIYFQGNSAPDKSGLPSDRFSAERTGGSVSTLTIQRTQQEDSAVYLCASSLEGTASYEQYFGPGTRLTVT.

The chain uses TRBV6-4 and TRBJ1-1; D remains ambiguous. The CDR3 is 13 amino acids. The germline CDR1 and CDR2 sequences are MRHNA and SNTAGT. The V end lost 5 bases, the J end lost 1 base, and 8 bases lay between the germline ends. This chain's CDR3 is CASSWERNTEAFF. The CDR3 DNA is TGTGCCAGCAGTTGGGAGAGGAACACTGAAGCTTTCTTT.

CDR3 in DNA: TGCGCCAGCAGCCGGGGACAGGGGGGTTCCTACGAGCAGTACTTC. Translation: CASSRGQGGSYEQYF. V and J are TRBV5-1 and TRBJ2-7; 11 nucleotides match TRBD1. Germline V gene lookup returns CDR1 SGHRS and CDR2 YFSETQ. With V trimmed by 4 bases and J by 1 base, 4 bases remained unmatched. The CDR3 covers 15 residues.

The J gene is TRBJ2-3, the V gene TRBV13; 7 nucleotides align to TRBD1. The CDR3 consists of 15 residues. CDR1 is PRHDT, CDR2 FYEKMQ, per germline (reference sequence). The V and J ends lost 3 bases and 3 bases, in that order; junction bases with no gene match: 6. CDR3 in DNA: TGTGCCAGCAGCTTTCGTGACAGGGCAACAGATACGCAGTATTTT. It specifies CASSFRDRATDTQYF.

This CDR3 is CASSGIGGNNQPQHF. DNA of the CDR3: TGTGCCAGCTCCGGGATAGGTGGTAACAATCAGCCCCAGCATTTT. The rearrangement uses TRBV7-8 and TRBJ1-5; D is uncertain. Germline CDR1 reads SGHVS; CDR2 reads FQNEAQ. This CDR3 region has 15 residues. Trimming shortened V by 8 bases and J by 3 bases, and 17 bases separated the two germline ends. The full variable domain, with the rest looked up from reference TRBV7-8 and TRBJ1-5, is GAGVSQSPRYKVAKRGQDVALRCDPISGHVSLFWYQQALGQGPEFLTYFQNEAQLDKSGLPSDRFFAERPEGSVSTLKIQRTQQEDSAVYLCASSGIGGNNQPQHFGDGTRLSIL.

With respect to this clone: Other DNA sequences from this sample encode an identical CDR3 as well. This chain's CDR3 is CASSPGLNNSPLHF. In nucleotides, the CDR3 is TGCGCCAGCAGCCCGGGACTCAATAATTCACCCCTCCACTTT. V usage is TRBV5-1 and J usage is TRBJ1-6; TRBD1 is a possible D gene (5 bases). V lost 4 bases and J lost 5, with 10 bases in between. In germline, CDR1 is SGHRS, CDR2 YFSETQ. The CDR3 consists of 14 residues.

The gene calls are TRBV7-9 and TRBJ2-1; D is undetermined. The V end lost 1 base, the J end lost 6 bases, and 13 bases lay between the germline ends. Germline V gene lookup returns CDR1 SEHNR and CDR2 FQNEAQ (reference sequence). The CDR3 runs to 15 residues. CDR3 DNA: TGTGCCAGCAGCTTAGGGTCTAGATCATCCAATGAGCAGTTCTTC. Translating gives CASSLGSRSSNEQFF.

This clone occurred a few times. Other DNA sequences within the sample encode an identical CDR3. The rearrangement joins TRBV20-1 to TRBJ1-2; no reliable D call. V was cut by 0 bases and J by 8 bases, with 7 bases left in between. The germline V gene encodes CDR1 DFQATT and CDR2 SNEGSKA (reference sequence). The CDR3 consists of 11 residues. Here the CDR3 reads CSARDHPGYTF. The CDR3 nucleotides are TGCAGTGCTAGAGATCATCCGGGCTACACCTTC.

The V call is TRBV18, the J call TRBJ1-6, with D possibly being TRBD1 (6 bases). CDR1 is KGHSH and CDR2 is LQKENI in the germline V gene. This CDR3 has 15 residues. V dropped 2 bases and J dropped 9 bases, with 14 bases sitting between them. The CDR3 reads CASSPVQGIGSPLHF. The CDR3 DNA follows: TGTGCCAGCTCACCAGTCCAGGGGATAGGTTCACCCCTCCACTTT.

The chain links TRBV9 to TRBJ2-4; 7 bases fit TRBD1. V was clipped by 3 bases and J by 0 bases; unmatched bases: 12. The length of the CDR3 is 18 residues. Looked up from germline, CDR1 is SGDLS and CDR2 is YYNGEE. CDR3 nucleotide sequence: TGTGCCAGCAGCGGAGACTTCACAGGGGCTTTAGCCAAAAACATTCAGTACTTC. Amino acid sequence: CASSGDFTGALAKNIQYF.

This rearrangement joins TRBV19 to TRBJ2-2; possible D gene TRBD1, 5 bases. CDR3 size: 13 residues. Germline V CDR1 and CDR2: LNHDA, SQIVND (reference sequence). The V end lost 1 base, the J end lost 7 bases, and 7 bases lay between the germline ends. Written as DNA, the CDR3 is TGTGCCAGTAGTATAGGGGGCTACGGGGAGCTGTTTTTT. Protein sequence: CASSIGGYGELFF.

V usage is TRBV7-2 and J usage is TRBJ2-5; D is tentatively TRBD1 or TRBD2 (6 bases each). CDR1 is SGHTA and CDR2 is FQGNSA in the germline V gene. V was clipped by 5 bases and J by 2 bases, with 18 bases between them. The CDR3 contains 16 residues. The DNA of the CDR3 is TGTGCCAGCAGCGCCCAGTGGAGGGGGAGTCAAGAGACCCAGTACTTC. It is translated as CASSAQWRGSQETQYF.

The chain employs TRBV18 and TRBJ1-1; a weak D match, TRBD1 (6 bases). Germline V CDR1 and CDR2: KGHSH, LQKENI. Trimming stripped 3 bases from V and 4 bases from J, with 12 bases between. The CDR3 extends over 14 amino acids. The CDR3 loop reads CASSPGGGPTEAFF. The CDR3 DNA sequence: TGTGCCAGCTCACCGGGCGGGGGGCCCACTGAAGCTTTCTTT.

The rearrangement uses TRBV29-1 and TRBJ2-7; the D is unclear. This CDR3 region has 12 residues. CDR1 and CDR2 (germline): SQVTM, ANQGSEA. Trimming took off 4 bases at V and 0 bases at J, with 7 bases between the two ends. CDR3 region: CSVATASYEQYF. CDR3 nucleotide sequence: TGCAGCGTTGCTACAGCCTCCTACGAGCAGTACTTC.

In regard to this clone: The sample contains more than one DNA sequence encoding this CDR3. The rearrangement joins TRBV5-1 to TRBJ1-1; 9 bases are shared with TRBD1. This CDR3 region has 14 residues. CDR1 is SGHRS, CDR2 YFSETQ, per germline. V shed 4 bases and J 5 bases; nucleotides not matched to a gene: 6. The CDR3 sequence is CASSLDRGGTEAFF. CDR3 DNA sequence: TGCGCCAGCAGCCTGGACAGGGGTGGAACTGAAGCTTTCTTT.

V gene TRBV19 combines with J gene TRBJ2-3; 9 bases map to TRBD2. Germline V gene data show CDR1 as LNHDA and CDR2 as SQIVND (reference sequence). This CDR3 spans 14 amino acids. V shed 6 bases and J 2 bases; nucleotides not matched to a gene: 3. CDR3 coding DNA: TGTGCCAGTAGGGCTAGCGGGGTCACAGATACGCAGTATTTT. As protein: CASRASGVTDTQYF.

The genes are TRBV12-5 and TRBJ1-2; 9 bases are shared with TRBD1. The V gene's germline CDR1 is LGHNT and CDR2 FRNRAP. With V trimmed by 5 bases and J by 1 base, 8 bases remained unmatched. The CDR3 totals 16 residues. For the CDR3, the DNA is TGTGCTAGTGGTCTCCGGGACAGGGTGATTAACTATGGCTACACCTTC. Protein product: CASGLRDRVINYGYTF.

The V call is TRBV4-2, the J call TRBJ1-4, with D unclear. V was pared by 0 bases and J by 4 bases, with 12 bases between. The CDR3 has 16 amino acids. CDR1 and CDR2 (germline): LGHNA, YNFKEQ. The CDR3 region has the DNA TGTGCCAGCAGCCAAGATAGCCCGGTTGGTAATGAAAAACTGTTTTTT. Amino acid sequence: CASSQDSPVGNEKLFF.